This TCR beta chain was obtained from a study of T cell clonality in common variable immunodeficiency. Sequenced by immunoSEQ multiplex PCR; TCRdb stores in-frame clones only, minus some. The sample yields 50,000 or so clones, without any singletons. V shed 0 bases and J 0 bases; nucleotides not matched to a gene: 8. The germline V gene has CDR1 SQVTM and CDR2 ANQGSEA. CDR3 length: 17 residues. This clone was observed many times. The read gets to within 3 residues of the CDR3 end, and the germline J gene fills in the rest. V is TRBV29-1 and J is TRBJ1-3, with 7 bases aligning to TRBD1. Sequencing was performed on peripheral blood mononuclear cells. The origin of this receptor is a person between 18 and 75 years old in good health. The CDR3 spells CSVEDPGQRYSGNTIYF. Incomplete CDR3 DNA: TGCAGCGTTGAAGATCCGGGACAGCGCTACTCTGGAAACACC.